This TCR beta chain stems from a study of OX40 agonist ivuxolimab in advanced cancers. The wider study: Dose-escalation patients had hepatocellular carcinoma, melanoma, renal cell or head and neck cancer. Overall study findings and caveats: There were also nonresponders showing low normalized T-cell clonal expansion.

As concerns this clone: Its specificity is not known.

TCRdb keeps only in-frame clones here, not all; method: immunoSEQ multiplex PCR. The repertoire holds 57,000 or so clones, with around 83% as singletons. Sampling times: baseline, cycle 4 day 1, cycle 7 day 1. Germline V gene data show CDR1 as SGHDT and CDR2 as YYEEEE. The ends were cut back, 0 bases at V and 0 bases at J, with 11 bases in the middle. The CDR3 is made up of 16 amino acids. Material: CD4+ or CD8+ T cells sorted from blood, obtained in a trial of the OX40 agonist ivuxolimab. The TCR was taken from an adult with an advanced solid tumor such as melanoma, head and neck, liver or kidney cancer. The chain employs TRBV5-6 and TRBJ2-3, with D uncertain. CDR3: CASSLGVSLSTDTQYF. CDR3 nucleotide sequence: TGTGCCAGCAGCTTGGGGGTTAGCCTAAGCACAGATACGCAGTATTTT.